The rows below give T cell receptor beta chains drawn from one sample of a study of cytomegalovirus exposure and HLA in healthy donors. Sequencing used immunoSEQ multiplex PCR; TCRdb keeps in-frame clones, though not all of them. The sample lists some 120,000 clones; about 70% were seen once. Sample: PBMCs. Receptors were obtained from a woman between 40 and 50 years old in good health and CMV-seropositive. CDR3s include the opening cysteine and the closing phenylalanine or tryptophan. The D gene is left open where the match is weak.

D gene: -
V gene: TRBV7-2
CDR3 protein: CASSLSREEQYF

D gene: -
V gene: TRBV5-1
CDR3 protein: CASSLEGVVYEQYF

D gene: -
V gene: TRBV28
CDR3 protein: CASSPRGSGNTIYF

D gene: TRBD1
V gene: TRBV5-4
CDR3 protein: CASSLTGVYTF

D gene: TRBD2
V gene: TRBV7-7
CDR3 protein: CASMAGGRTGELFF

D gene: -
V gene: TRBV29-1
CDR3 protein: CSVEANSGNTIYF

D gene: TRBD1
V gene: TRBV7-2
CDR3 protein: CASSLGGTGSYEQYF

D gene: TRBD2
V gene: TRBV7-9
CDR3 protein: CASSAGVGYEQYF

D gene: TRBD1
V gene: TRBV7-3
CDR3 protein: CASSLGVEGDRSNQPQHF

D gene: -
V gene: TRBV4-2
CDR3 protein: CASSQGQSEKLFF

D gene: TRBD2
V gene: TRBV29-1
CDR3 protein: CSGILAGVGDTQYF

D gene: -
V gene: TRBV9
CDR3 protein: CASSPLGGVITDTQYF

D gene: -
V gene: TRBV18
CDR3 protein: CASSPRAGANTGELFF

D gene: TRBD1
V gene: TRBV18
CDR3 protein: CASSPVGSAGGGQRSGYTF

D gene: -
V gene: TRBV6-6
CDR3 protein: CASSTTPHEQYF

D gene: -
V gene: TRBV7-3
CDR3 protein: CASSSSRVPGTLYNSPLHF

D gene: TRBD1
V gene: TRBV9
CDR3 protein: CASSFTSTGEKLFF

D gene: -
V gene: TRBV5-8
CDR3 protein: CASSRGLFGNQPQHF

D gene: TRBD2
V gene: TRBV28
CDR3 protein: CASSLFSLAGVSGELFF

D gene: TRBD1
V gene: TRBV11-1
CDR3 protein: CASSPVLASGGRETQYF

D gene: TRBD1
V gene: TRBV30
CDR3 protein: CASKDRIYSYEQYF

D gene: TRBD2
V gene: TRBV9
CDR3 protein: CASSVGLAGEQYF

D gene: -
V gene: TRBV4-2
CDR3 protein: CAVTSDLSNEQFF

D gene: TRBD1
V gene: TRBV7-6
CDR3 protein: CASSLVVRGLMNTEAFF

D gene: -
V gene: TRBV6-1
CDR3 protein: CASSDGLGRQGAFF

D gene: TRBD2
V gene: TRBV4-2
CDR3 protein: CASSQGLDSTDTQYF

D gene: TRBD2
V gene: TRBV28
CDR3 protein: CATTLRGGASYEQYF

D gene: -
V gene: TRBV11-3
CDR3 protein: CASSGGALLHEQFF

D gene: -
V gene: TRBV2
CDR3 protein: CASRARTVVIAFF

D gene: -
V gene: TRBV7-2
CDR3 protein: CASSLGGSEQYF

D gene: TRBD1
V gene: TRBV30
CDR3 protein: CAGRRSNRGTGELFF

D gene: -
V gene: TRBV6-5
CDR3 protein: CASSPTDRGYEQYF

D gene: TRBD2
V gene: TRBV11-2
CDR3 protein: CATQRGWEDTQYF

D gene: TRBD1
V gene: TRBV6-6
CDR3 protein: CASSYGEQGPIDEQFF

D gene: TRBD2
V gene: TRBV10-3
CDR3 protein: CAISQTGLAVGDEQFF

D gene: TRBD1
V gene: TRBV27
CDR3 protein: CASREQQGAYSNQPQHF

D gene: TRBD1
V gene: TRBV2
CDR3 protein: CASRRQGSETQYF

D gene: TRBD2
V gene: TRBV28
CDR3 protein: CASNPHGLARPQYF

D gene: -
V gene: TRBV4-2
CDR3 protein: CASSQAHETKTGELFF

D gene: TRBD1
V gene: TRBV28
CDR3 protein: CASSLIGQGTIYGYTF

D gene: TRBD1
V gene: TRBV6-5
CDR3 protein: CASSYGDRVAYNEQFF

D gene: -
V gene: TRBV6-5
CDR3 protein: CASSYSGGHGDEQYF